Shown below are 22 T cell receptor beta chains from a single sample sequenced in a study of PD-1 blockade in classical Hodgkin lymphoma. Time point specified: cycle 4 day 1 (C4D1), after 5 to 7 weeks of nivolumab. Relapse after autologous stem cell transplantation occurred in every patient, and brentuximab vedotin exposure varied. Researchers report purifying CD4+ T cells from thawed PBMCs by magnetic negative selection. Repertoires were generated with immunoSEQ multiplex PCR, while TCRdb's copy carries only in-frame clones and drops some. The table lists 25,000 to 35,000 clones, 70% to 90% of them singletons. The sample in question was CD4+ T cells from blood, obtained before the fourth cycle of nivolumab. The receptors here all came from a human donor with classical Hodgkin lymphoma.

This clone has a single count. The CDR3 reads CASSSLQGTQPQHF. DNA of the CDR3: TGTGCCAGTAGTAGCTTACAGGGGACTCAGCCCCAGCATTTT. The chain recombines TRBV19 with TRBJ1-5; TRBD1 agrees at 7 bases. Per the germline V gene, CDR1 is LNHDA and CDR2 is SQIVND (reference sequence). CDR3 length: 14 residues. V trimming: 4 bases; J trimming: 6 bases; junction bases outside the gene matches: 6.

For the CDR3, the DNA is TGCGCCAGCAGCCCAAGGGGTGACGGGTATGGCTACACCTTC. Translated, it gives CASSPRGDGYGYTF. The rearrangement joins TRBV5-1 to TRBJ1-2; possibly TRBD1 for D (5 bases). The CDR3 is made up of 14 amino acids. Germline CDR1 SGHRS, CDR2 YFSETQ. V shed 4 bases and J shed 5 bases, with 15 bases lying between them.

This clone has only one observation. The V and J genes are TRBV19 and TRBJ1-1; 8 bases agree with TRBD1. Germline-derived CDR1 and CDR2 are LNHDA and SQIVND (reference sequence). Trimming at V came to 4 bases and at J to 3 bases, leaving 13 bases not matched to a gene. This CDR3 is built from 17 residues. The CDR3, as DNA: TGTGCCAGTAGTACCCGACAGGGGCGGATCGGAGACACTGAAGCTTTCTTT. It codes for CASSTRQGRIGDTEAFF.

In this sample, this clone turned up once. The chain joins TRBV5-1 to TRBJ2-3, with D tentatively TRBD1 or TRBD2 (5 bases each). V was clipped by 0 bases and J by 3 bases, with 17 bases between them. Germline loops: CDR1 SGHRS, CDR2 YFSETQ. This CDR3 comprises 17 residues. CDR3 in DNA: TGCGCCAGCAGCTTGGTATCTCAGGGACGGTTAACAGATACGCAGTATTTT. Its protein product is CASSLVSQGRLTDTQYF.

This clone was counted a few times. The gene calls are TRBV6-1 and TRBJ1-2; D gene ambiguous. Germline CDR1 is MNHNS and CDR2 is SASEGT. The CDR3 has 13 amino acids. The V end was cut by 2 bases, the J end by 2 bases, with 6 bases between. CDR3: CASSERLNYGYTF. DNA for the CDR3: TGTGCCAGCAGTGAACGCTTGAACTATGGCTACACCTTC.

The chain couples TRBV5-4 to TRBJ2-3; 10 positions match TRBD2. The CDR3 is 19 amino acids. V lost 1 base, J lost 0 bases, and 11 bases stayed unmatched. CDR1 and CDR2 from the germline V gene are SGHNT and YYREEE (reference sequence). CDR3 protein: CASSLPRSGLAASTDTQYF. In DNA form, the CDR3 reads TGTGCCAGCAGCTTGCCCCGCTCAGGACTAGCGGCGAGCACAGATACGCAGTATTTT.

The chain links TRBV7-6 to TRBJ2-2; D possibly matches TRBD1 or TRBD2 (5 bases each). The CDR3 is 15 residues long. Trimming stripped 1 base from V and 4 bases from J, with 10 bases between. Germline values: CDR1 SGHVS, CDR2 FNYEAQ. CDR3 in DNA: TGTGCCAGCAGCTTAGAGGGGAGAGGCACCGGGGAGCTGTTTTTT. The encoded protein is CASSLEGRGTGELFF. The full variable domain, rest sourced from reference TRBV7-6 and TRBJ2-2, is GAGVSQSPRYKVTKRGQDVALRCDPISGHVSLYWYRQALGQGPEFLTYFNYEAQQDKSGLPNDRFSAERPEGSISTLTIQRTEQRDSAMYRCASSLEGRGTGELFFGEGSRLTVL.

The rearrangement uses TRBV6-5 and TRBJ1-4; 8 bases are shared with TRBD1. CDR3 size: 13 residues. Germline loops: CDR1 MNHEY, CDR2 SVGAGI. V trimming: 8 bases; J trimming: 10 bases; junction bases outside the gene matches: 9. CDR3 protein: CASRAGTGGKLFF. CDR3 nucleotides: TGTGCCAGCCGCGCCGGGACAGGCGGAAAACTGTTTTTT.

J is TRBJ1-5 and V is TRBV28, with TRBD1 matching over 8 bases. V was clipped by 7 bases and J by 0 bases; unmatched bases: 11. Germline V gives CDR1 MDHEN, CDR2 SYDVKM. The CDR3 runs to 17 residues. For the CDR3, the DNA is TGTGCCAGCAAAATCCAGGGGGCATCTTTTAGCAATCAGCCCCAGCATTTT. This sequence encodes CASKIQGASFSNQPQHF.

The rearrangement links TRBV19 to TRBJ2-7, with TRBD1 matching over 9 bases. V shed 4 bases, J shed 0 bases, and the junction held 1 base outside the gene matches. The V gene's germline CDR1 is LNHDA and CDR2 SQIVND (reference sequence). This CDR3 region has 14 residues. CDR3 sequence (DNA): TGTGCCAGTAGTAAGACAGGGGGCTCCTACGAGCAGTACTTC. Protein sequence: CASSKTGGSYEQYF.

The chain is built from TRBV7-8 and TRBJ2-1; D is unresolved. Germline CDR1 reads SGHVS; CDR2 reads FQNEAQ. The length of the CDR3 is 14 residues. Trimming took off 4 bases at V and 5 bases at J, with 12 bases between the two ends. In DNA form, the CDR3 reads TGTGCCAGCAGCTCTGCCGGGCCACACAATGAGCAGTTCTTC. Encoded protein: CASSSAGPHNEQFF. Full variable domain (outside the CDR3, taken from reference TRBV7-8 and TRBJ2-1): GAGVSQSPRYKVAKRGQDVALRCDPISGHVSLFWYQQALGQGPEFLTYFQNEAQLDKSGLPSDRFFAERPEGSVSTLKIQRTQQEDSAVYLCASSSAGPHNEQFFGPGTRLTVL.

This chain joins TRBV11-2 and TRBJ2-7; the D gene is possibly TRBD2 (7 bases). V was cut by 7 bases and J by 2 bases, with 15 bases left in between. The length of the CDR3 is 14 residues. Germline assignment: CDR1 SGHAT and CDR2 FQNNGV. Here the CDR3 DNA reads TGTGCCAGCAACCTGGGAGGGGGGGCCTACGAGCAGTACTTC. Protein: CASNLGGGAYEQYF.

The genes are TRBV7-2 and TRBJ2-7, with 10 bases lining up with TRBD2. The CDR3 contains 15 residues. V gave up 4 bases and J gave up 0 bases; unmatched junction bases: 3. Germline V lookup: CDR1 SGHTA, CDR2 FQGNSA. CDR3 in amino acids: CASSSSGGSSYEQYF. As DNA, the CDR3 is TGTGCCAGCAGCTCTAGCGGGGGCAGCTCCTACGAGCAGTACTTC.

This clone has just a few counts. The V gene is TRBV2, the J gene TRBJ1-1; TRBD1 might be the D (6 bases). Germline assignment: CDR1 SNHLY and CDR2 FYNNEI. The CDR3 loop spans 15 amino acids. The germline V and J ends were trimmed by 5 bases and 1 base, with 14 bases remaining between them. The CDR3 coding sequence is TGTGCCAGCAGTAAAACAGCGACAGGGAACACTGAAGCTTTCTTT. It encodes CASSKTATGNTEAFF.

This CDR3 is CASSRLAGPYEQYF. Written as DNA, the CDR3 is TGTGCCAGCAGTAGACTAGCGGGCCCCTACGAGCAGTACTTC. The chain employs TRBV28 and TRBJ2-7, with 10 nucleotides matching TRBD2. Germline V gene data show CDR1 as MDHEN and CDR2 as SYDVKM. Losses at the gene ends were 5 bases for V and 2 bases for J; bases not matched to a gene: 3. The CDR3 extends over 14 amino acids.

The chain recombines TRBV7-3 with TRBJ2-2, with D unclear. The germline V and J ends were trimmed by 1 base and 5 bases, with 5 bases remaining between them. This CDR3 has 13 amino acids. CDR1 and CDR2 (germline): SGHTA, FQGTGA. In DNA form, the CDR3 reads TGTGCCAGCAGCTTAAGTGAAACCGGGGAGCTGTTTTTT. As protein: CASSLSETGELFF.

The chain recombines TRBV2 with TRBJ2-2; D perhaps matches TRBD1 (6 bases). There are 14 residues in the CDR3. Trimming took off 7 bases at V and 1 base at J, with 10 bases between the two ends. CDR1 and CDR2 (germline): SNHLY, FYNNEI. The CDR3 loop is CASTGTMNTGELFF. CDR3 nucleotides: TGTGCCAGCACCGGGACAATGAACACCGGGGAGCTGTTTTTT.

The rearrangement links TRBV6-5 to TRBJ2-5; D is possibly TRBD1 (6 bases). There are 13 residues in the CDR3. From germline, CDR1 is MNHEY and CDR2 SVGAGI. V gave up 6 bases and J gave up 3 bases, with 11 bases separating them. For the CDR3, the DNA is TGTGCCAGCAGACCCCGACAGGAAGAGACCCAGTACTTC. Translation gives CASRPRQEETQYF.

V usage is TRBV19 and J usage is TRBJ1-3; a weak D match, TRBD1 (5 bases). Germline CDR1 LNHDA, CDR2 SQIVND (reference sequence). The V end was cut by 5 bases, the J end by 4 bases, with 15 bases between. This CDR3 region has 15 residues. Here the CDR3 reads CASSPGGGTGNTIYF. The CDR3 DNA reads TGTGCCAGTAGTCCAGGTGGGGGTACCGGAAACACCATATATTTT.

The CDR3 nucleotides read TGTGCCAGCAGAGCCGACAGTGGGCAGTACTTC. The encoded protein is CASRADSGQYF. The rearrangement joins TRBV2 to TRBJ2-7; TRBD1 might be the D (5 bases). The CDR3 covers 11 residues. Germline CDR1 and CDR2: SNHLY and FYNNEI. Trimming took off 6 bases at V and 9 bases at J, with 12 bases between the two ends. Combining the CDR3 with reference TRBV2 and TRBJ2-7 gives the whole variable domain EPEVTQTPSHQVTQMGQEVILRCVPISNHLYFYWYRQILGQKVEFLVSFYNNEISEKSEIFDDQFSVERPDGSNFTLKIRSTKLEDSAMYFCASRADSGQYFGPGTRLTVT.

This clone has just one count. This chain joins TRBV4-1 and TRBJ2-5, with 10 nucleotides matching TRBD2. CDR1 is MGHRA, CDR2 YSYEKL, per germline. V shed 3 bases and J 4 bases; nucleotides not matched to a gene: 8. This CDR3 has 16 amino acids. CDR3 amino acids: CASSHWTSGGRETQYF. CDR3 coding DNA: TGCGCCAGCAGCCATTGGACTAGCGGAGGGCGAGAGACCCAGTACTTC.

V gene TRBV7-2 combines with J gene TRBJ2-7; 7 positions match TRBD1. The ends lost 2 bases at V and 12 bases at J; junction bases unmatched: 10. Germline V CDR1 and CDR2: SGHTA, FQGNSA. The CDR3 is 13 amino acids. This CDR3 is CASSLTDRQPSYF. The CDR3 DNA is TGTGCCAGCAGCTTAACGGACAGGCAGCCTTCGTACTTC. The complete variable domain, with remaining parts taken from reference TRBV7-2 and TRBJ2-7, reads GAGVSQSPSNKVTEKGKDVELRCDPISGHTALYWYRQSLGQGLEFLIYFQGNSAPDKSGLPSDRFSAERTGGSVSTLTIQRTQQEDSAVYLCASSLTDRQPSYFGPGTRLTVT.